One sample yielded the 16 T cell receptor beta chains listed below, sequenced in a study of neoadjuvant nivolumab and ipilimumab in lung cancer. Generated by immunoSEQ multiplex PCR, the TCRdb table keeps only in-frame clones and is missing some. The sample records about 38,000 clones, approximately 89% being singletons. Sequenced here: peripheral blood, sampled before neoadjuvant nivolumab, alone or with ipilimumab. The receptors derive from an adult with non-small cell lung cancer.

The chain is built from TRBV7-9 and TRBJ2-1, with D possibly being TRBD1 or TRBD2 (5 bases each). V was pared by 4 bases and J by 3 bases, with 16 bases between. Germline loops: CDR1 SEHNR, CDR2 FQNEAQ (reference sequence). This CDR3 is 16 amino acids long. The CDR3 sequence: CASSSLGASDYNEQFF. In nucleotides, the CDR3 is TGTGCCAGCAGCTCCCTCGGGGCGAGTGACTACAATGAGCAGTTCTTC.

The chain uses TRBV10-2 and TRBJ1-1, with D possibly TRBD1 on 6 matching bases. Germline V CDR1 and CDR2: WSHSY, SAAADI. V lost 6 bases to trimming and J lost 3 bases, with 14 bases between them. The CDR3 runs to 14 residues. The CDR3 DNA is TGCGCCAGCAGCTTAACAGGGCCCTACACTGAAGCTTTCTTT. This translates into CASSLTGPYTEAFF.

Concerning this clone itself: Germline and junction disagree at one end, which may indicate a read error. This chain joins TRBV11-2 and TRBJ2-3, with D hard to call. The CDR3 length is 11 residues. CDR1 is SGHAT and CDR2 is FQNNGV in the germline V gene. CDR3 loop: CADGSTDTQYF. Written as DNA, the CDR3 is TGCGCGGACGGGAGCACAGATACGCAGTATTTT. Supplemented by reference TRBV11-2 and TRBJ2-3, the full variable domain reads EAGVAQSPRYKIIEKRQSVAFWCNPISGHATLYWYQQILGQGPKLLIQFQNNGVVDDSQLPKDRFSAERLKGVDSTLKIQPAKLEDSAVYLCADGSTDTQYFGPGTRLTVL.

The chain is built from TRBV27 and TRBJ2-7, with D possibly being TRBD1 (5 bases). The V gene lost 2 bases and the J gene lost 3 bases, with 5 bases spanning the gap. There are 12 residues in the CDR3. Germline V lookup: CDR1 MNHEY, CDR2 SMNVEV (reference sequence). The DNA for the CDR3 is TGTGCCAGCAGTTTACAGGGCTACGAGCAGTACTTC. It specifies CASSLQGYEQYF.

The chain couples TRBV5-4 to TRBJ2-1; 7 bases agree with TRBD2. The germline gives CDR1 SGHNT, CDR2 YYREEE (reference sequence). The ends lost 6 bases at V and 10 bases at J; junction bases unmatched: 16. The CDR3 loop spans 15 amino acids. The CDR3 DNA sequence: TGTGCCAGCACCGGGGGAGGGTCTCCCATCCGAGAGCAGTTCTTC. Its translation is CASTGGGSPIREQFF.

V and J are TRBV27 and TRBJ2-7; 7 bases map to TRBD2. V gave up 3 bases and J gave up 2 bases; unmatched junction bases: 13. This CDR3 is 17 amino acids long. Looked up from germline, CDR1 is MNHEY and CDR2 is SMNVEV (reference sequence). CDR3 in DNA: TGTGCCAGCAGTTTCGAAGCGGGGAAAAATGGGGCCTACGAGCAGTACTTC. Protein sequence: CASSFEAGKNGAYEQYF.

The rearrangement links TRBV19 to TRBJ2-7; D is undetermined. The V gene lost 0 bases and the J gene lost 6 bases, with 3 bases spanning the gap. The CDR3 extends over 11 amino acids. In germline, CDR1 is LNHDA, CDR2 SQIVND (reference sequence). DNA of the CDR3: TGTGCCAGTAGTATAGAGTGCGAGCAGTACTTC. It encodes CASSIECEQYF.

The chain combines TRBV19 with TRBJ2-7, with D tentatively TRBD2 (5 bases). Looked up from germline, CDR1 is LNHDA and CDR2 is SQIVND (reference sequence). V lost 9 bases and J 2 bases, leaving 11 bases between the germline ends. The CDR3 is made up of 12 amino acids. CDR3 coding DNA: TGTGCCAGGCTCCTAGCTACCTACGAGCAGTACTTC. It encodes CARLLATYEQYF.

This chain uses TRBV5-6 with TRBJ2-3; D assignment may be TRBD1 or TRBD2 (5 bases each). Between the trimmed V and J ends, which lost 1 base and 2 bases, there was a span of 11 bases. Looked up from germline, CDR1 is SGHDT and CDR2 is YYEEEE. The CDR3 covers 15 residues. CDR3 DNA sequence: TGTGCCAGCAGCTTGACCCAGGGACCCACAGATACGCAGTATTTT. Translating gives CASSLTQGPTDTQYF.

The rearrangement joins TRBV7-9 to TRBJ2-7, with D possibly being TRBD2 (7 bases). Germline V CDR1 and CDR2: SEHNR, FQNEAQ (reference sequence). This CDR3 region has 14 residues. V shed 1 base and J shed 4 bases, with 11 bases lying between them. The CDR3 reads CASSLEGGGYEQYF. CDR3 bases: TGTGCCAGCAGCTTAGAAGGGGGGGGGTACGAGCAGTACTTC.

The rearrangement links TRBV7-8 to TRBJ2-7, with 12 bases lining up with TRBD1. The V gene end was trimmed by 3 bases and the J gene end by 12 bases; junction bases not matched to a gene: 9. CDR1 is SGHVS and CDR2 is FQNEAQ in the germline V gene. This CDR3 region has 14 residues. For the CDR3, the DNA is TGTGCCAGCAGCTTCGACCGGGACAGGGGGCTTATGTACTTC. Amino acids: CASSFDRDRGLMYF.

The V and J genes are TRBV5-1 and TRBJ2-7; perhaps TRBD1 as D (6 bases). V gave up 4 bases and J gave up 0 bases, with 14 bases separating them. The CDR3 runs to 15 residues. Germline V lookup: CDR1 SGHRS, CDR2 YFSETQ. The DNA for the CDR3 is TGCGCCAGCAGCCCCACAGGGACCCGCTCCTACGAGCAGTACTTC. This translates into CASSPTGTRSYEQYF. Full variable domain (remainder filled in from reference TRBV5-1 and TRBJ2-7): KAGVTQTPRYLIKTRGQQVTLSCSPISGHRSVSWYQQTPGQGLQFLFEYFSETQRNKGNFPGRFSGRQFSNSRSEMNVSTLELGDSALYLCASSPTGTRSYEQYFGPGTRLTVT.

V and J are TRBV28 and TRBJ1-5; weak D call: TRBD1 (6 bases). This CDR3 is 15 amino acids long. Trimming shortened V by 3 bases and J by 4 bases, and 13 bases separated the two germline ends. The germline gives CDR1 MDHEN, CDR2 SYDVKM. Written as DNA, the CDR3 is TGTGCCAGCAGTTTTGGGGGGGCTAAGAATCAGCCCCAGCATTTT. Translated: CASSFGGAKNQPQHF. The variable domain in full, with the rest retrieved from reference TRBV28 and TRBJ1-5, is DVKVTQSSRYLVKRTGEKVFLECVQDMDHENMFWYRQDPGLGLRLIYFSYDVKMKEKGDIPEGYSVSREKKERFSLILESASTNQTSMYLCASSFGGAKNQPQHFGDGTRLSIL.

This clone was seen a handful of times. This rearrangement joins TRBV23-1 to TRBJ1-1; 9 nucleotides match TRBD1. TRBV23-1 is an open reading frame whose function is uncertain. V trimming: 0 bases; J trimming: 3 bases; junction bases outside the gene matches: 5. The CDR3 spans 16 residues. The CDR3 loop is CASSQSKRTGDTEAFF. CDR3 sequence (DNA): TGCGCCAGCAGTCAATCGAAGAGGACAGGGGACACTGAAGCTTTCTTT.

The V and J genes are TRBV7-9 and TRBJ2-3; D is uncertain. V lost 3 bases to trimming and J lost 6 bases, with 13 bases between them. CDR1 is SEHNR, CDR2 FQNEAQ, per germline (reference sequence). The CDR3 is made up of 14 amino acids. CDR3 region: CASSLGIRGDTQYF. DNA for the CDR3: TGTGCCAGCAGCTTGGGCATTCGTGGCGATACGCAGTATTTT.

DNA for the CDR3: TGTGCCAGCAGTACGGCCGTCTACAATGAGCAGTTCTTC. The encoded protein is CASSTAVYNEQFF. The chain employs TRBV6-5 and TRBJ2-1; D unclear. This CDR3 spans 13 amino acids. CDR1 is MNHEY, CDR2 SVGAGI, per germline. With 5 bases removed from V and 3 bases from J, the gap between germline ends came to 8 bases.